These 9 T cell receptor beta chains originate from one sample sequenced in a study of shared clonotypes between healthy human individuals. Only in-frame clones appear in the TCRdb table, and some are missing; sequencing was by immunoSEQ multiplex PCR. The table has about 1.1 million clones, about 80% seen once. Material for sequencing was memory CD4+ T cells from PBMCs. Subset: CD45RA-negative fraction. These receptors were taken from a man aged 18 to 30 in good health. Some clones in this sample may be carry-over from other donors' samples.

This clone was counted only a few times. The gene calls are TRBV13 and TRBJ1-2; 7 bases agree with TRBD1. This CDR3 contains 13 residues. Germline V gene sequence: CDR1 PRHDT, CDR2 FYEKMQ (reference sequence). J was trimmed by 3 bases and V by 5 bases; bases with no gene match: 3. In DNA, the CDR3 is TGTGCCAGCAGCGCCGGGACAGACTATGGCTACACCTTC. As protein: CASSAGTDYGYTF.

CDR3 region: CASSLGTGEEAFF. The CDR3 nucleotides read TGCGCCAGCAGCTTGGGTACAGGGGAGGAAGCTTTCTTT. The rearrangement links TRBV5-1 to TRBJ1-1; 7 bases match TRBD1. Germline V CDR1 and CDR2: SGHRS, YFSETQ. The length of the CDR3 is 13 residues. V was pared by 0 bases and J by 8 bases, with 4 bases of the junction left unmatched.

The CDR3 spells CASRTGTIGGYTF. The CDR3 DNA sequence: TGTGCCAGCAGGACCGGGACAATCGGTGGCTACACCTTC. The genes are TRBV2 and TRBJ1-2; perhaps TRBD1 as D (6 bases). Trimming stripped 6 bases from V and 7 bases from J, with 15 bases between. The CDR3 consists of 13 residues. CDR1 is SNHLY and CDR2 is FYNNEI in the germline V gene.

About this clone itself: This may stem from a read error, because a much larger clone lies one nucleotide away. This likely comes from a read error, as the CDR3 has no conserved phenylalanine or tryptophan at its end. The J gene is TRBJ2-7, the V gene TRBV30; TRBD2 aligns across 7 bases. The CDR3 spans 14 residues. J lost 4 bases, V lost 0 bases, and 6 bases had no gene match. Looked up from germline, CDR1 is GTSNPN and CDR2 is SVGIG (reference sequence). CDR3 in amino acids: CAWSVPGGGYEQYL. In nucleotides, the CDR3 is TGTGCCTGGAGTGTACCCGGGGGAGGGTACGAGCAGTACCTC.

A word on this clone: One base away lies a much larger clone, so this may be a sequencing read error. The same CDR3 can be traced to other DNA sequences in this sample. V usage is TRBV5-1 and J usage is TRBJ2-3; no firm D call. Germline CDR1 and CDR2: SGHRS and YFSETQ. Between the trimmed V and J ends, which lost 0 bases and 1 base, there was a span of 3 bases. The CDR3 is 13 amino acids. The chain's CDR3 is CASSLGGTDTQYF. The CDR3 DNA is TGCGCCAGCAGCTTGGGCGGCACAGATACGCAGTATTTT. The variable domain in full, completed from reference TRBV5-1 and TRBJ2-3, reads KAGVTQTPRYLIKTRGQQVTLSCSPISGHRSVSWYQQTPGQGLQFLFEYFSETQRNKGNFPGRFSGRQFSNSRSEMNVSTLELGDSALYLCASSLGGTDTQYFGPGTRLTVL.

The rearrangement links TRBV5-1 to TRBJ2-2; D remains ambiguous. Germline CDR1 is SGHRS and CDR2 is YFSETQ. The CDR3 contains 18 residues. The V end lost 0 bases, the J end lost 4 bases, and 19 bases lay between the germline ends. The CDR3 DNA follows: TGCGCCAGCAGCTTGGGTGATGACCCACGCATATTCACCGGGGAGCTGTTTTTT. Protein sequence: CASSLGDDPRIFTGELFF.

In the case of this clone: This sequence may be a read error, since a much larger clone differs from it by one base. The chain has TRBV25-1 and TRBJ1-2; 7 positions match TRBD1. The CDR3 extends over 14 amino acids. Germline V lookup: CDR1 MGHDK, CDR2 SYGVNS. The CDR3 region is CASSAGTDHYCYTF. The CDR3 DNA sequence: TGTGCCAGCAGTGCAGGGACAGACCACTATTGCTACACCTTC.

The V call is TRBV6-6, the J call TRBJ1-2, with D possibly matching TRBD1 (5 bases). Looked up from germline, CDR1 is MNHNY and CDR2 is SVGAGI (reference sequence). This CDR3 contains 14 residues. Trimming stripped 2 bases from V and 4 bases from J, with 11 bases between. CDR3 protein: CASSYGGQPYGYTF. The CDR3 DNA reads as TGTGCCAGCAGTTACGGGGGTCAGCCCTATGGCTACACCTTC.

The J gene is TRBJ1-5, the V gene TRBV28, with D hard to call. CDR3 length equals 17 residues. The V and J ends lost 1 base and 6 bases respectively, with 19 bases between them. The germline V gene encodes CDR1 MDHEN and CDR2 SYDVKM. CDR3 DNA sequence: TGTGCCAGCAGTTTATTCGGAATGAATAGGTTCGGTCAGCCCCAGCATTTT. Protein product: CASSLFGMNRFGQPQHF.